Presented here are 27 T cell receptor beta chains from one specimen sequenced in a study of human T cells and chemical hapten exposure. TCRdb re-analysed the RACE reads in MiXCR, keeping a single row per CDR3 protein. The sample carries about 120,000 distinct CDR3 sequences, around 13% recorded once. Indicated time point: patch test 1, 2 weeks after DPC sensitization. Stated treatment: therapeutic diphenylcyclopropenone sensitization with weekly scalp DPC. This specimen was whole blood, taken in connection with sensitization to the hapten diphenylcyclopropenone (DPC). These receptors all come from a man younger than 35 with alopecia areata. Some clones in this sample may be carry-over from other donors' samples.

This clonotype was recorded a few times. The chain has TRBV12-5 and TRBJ1-4; a possible D gene is TRBD1 (5 bases). CDR3 length: 14 residues. Germline values: CDR1 LGHNT, CDR2 FRNRAP. CDR3 sequence reads: CALNSQGDDEKLFF. The CDR3 DNA is TGTGCCCTCAACTCGCAGGGCGATGATGAAAAACTGTTTTTT. The full variable domain, rest sourced from reference TRBV12-5 and TRBJ1-4, is DARVTQTPRHKVTEMGQEVTMRCQPILGHNTVFWYRQTMMQGLELLAYFRNRAPLDDSGMPKDRFSAEMPDATLATLKIQPSEPRDSAVYFCALNSQGDDEKLFFGSGTQLSVL.

This clonotype was found a few times. The V gene is TRBV7-9, the J gene TRBJ1-1; 12 nucleotides align to TRBD1. Germline CDR1 is SEHNR and CDR2 is FQNEAQ (reference sequence). V dropped 9 bases and J dropped 4; count of bases not matched to a gene: 6. CDR3 size: 14 residues. CDR3 loop: CASGTGGWGTEAFF. In nucleotides, the CDR3 is TGTGCCAGTGGGACAGGGGGCTGGGGCACTGAAGCTTTCTTT.

This clonotype was seen only a few times. The chain recombines TRBV28 with TRBJ1-2; the D gene is possibly TRBD1 (5 bases). V lost 10 bases and J lost 3, with 18 bases in between. The CDR3 extends over 14 amino acids. Germline CDR1 is MDHEN and CDR2 is SYDVKM. The DNA for the CDR3 is TGTGCCACCAGAGATGGGGGTCCTCACTATGGCTACACCTTC. Amino acid sequence: CATRDGGPHYGYTF.

A word on this clonotype: One end of the junction varies from germline; a read error may be responsible. The rearrangement links TRBV5-4 to TRBJ2-6; D ambiguous. Germline V lookup: CDR1 SGHNT, CDR2 YYREEE (reference sequence). CDR3 length: 13 residues. The CDR3 DNA reads TGTACCAGCAACAAGGCCGGGGCCAACGTCCTGACTTTC. It is translated as CTSNKAGANVLTF.

The chain carries TRBV7-9 and TRBJ1-5; D remains unclear. V lost 4 bases, J lost 6 bases, and 13 bases lay in between. The CDR3 totals 14 residues. Germline V gene lookup returns CDR1 SEHNR and CDR2 FQNEAQ (reference sequence). The CDR3: CASSSGGPTQPQHF. CDR3 DNA: TGTGCCAGCAGCTCGGGTGGCCCCACTCAGCCCCAGCATTTT.

This rearrangement joins TRBV28 to TRBJ1-2; D perhaps matches TRBD1 (6 bases). The CDR3 has 12 residues. V lost 7 bases and J lost 5, with 11 bases in between. From germline, CDR1 is MDHEN and CDR2 SYDVKM. The DNA of the CDR3 is TGTGCCAGCAAGGGGGGTTGGTATGGCTACACCTTC. The encoded protein is CASKGGWYGYTF.

This clonotype was picked up a small number of times. The rearrangement uses TRBV9 and TRBJ2-5, with D maybe TRBD1 (5 bases). This CDR3 has 15 amino acids. V lost 0 bases and J 4 bases, leaving 13 bases between the germline ends. Germline CDR1 and CDR2: SGDLS and YYNGEE. In nucleotides, the CDR3 is TGTGCCAGCAGCGTAGGTTATAGGGGTAGAGAGACCCAGTACTTC. Its translation is CASSVGYRGRETQYF.

This clonotype turned up a few times. This chain links TRBV7-2 with TRBJ2-5, with 7 bases fitting TRBD1. Germline V lookup: CDR1 SGHTA, CDR2 FQGNSA. Unmatched junction bases numbered 6, after V lost 4 bases and J lost 1 base. CDR3 size: 15 residues. CDR3 coding DNA: TGTGCCAGCAGCTCGGCGAACAGGGGCCAAGAGACCCAGTACTTC. Encoded protein: CASSSANRGQETQYF.

This clonotype was detected ten times or more. The chain recombines TRBV7-3 with TRBJ1-1; the D is unclear. Trimming cost V 4 bases and J 4 bases, with 7 bases left between them. In germline, CDR1 is SGHTA, CDR2 FQGTGA. The CDR3 totals 12 residues. CDR3 protein: CASSSSGTEAFF. The DNA for the CDR3 is TGTGCCAGCAGCTCCTCGGGCACTGAAGCTTTCTTT.

The V and J genes are TRBV7-9 and TRBJ2-7; the D gene is possibly TRBD2 (5 bases). The CDR3 covers 14 residues. The germline V gene encodes CDR1 SEHNR and CDR2 FQNEAQ (reference sequence). V was pared by 2 bases and J by 6 bases, with 14 bases between. This CDR3 reads CASSLTIEGREQYF. The CDR3 DNA reads as TGTGCCAGCAGCTTAACCATAGAGGGTCGCGAGCAGTACTTC.

This clonotype was recorded a few times. V usage is TRBV28 and J usage is TRBJ2-7, with unresolved D. Germline V gives CDR1 MDHEN, CDR2 SYDVKM. The CDR3 totals 12 residues. V was shortened by 4 bases and J by 4 bases, with 8 bases between the two germline ends. The DNA of the CDR3 is TGTGCCAGCAGTTCCACTAATTACGAGCAGTACTTC. Encoded protein: CASSSTNYEQYF.

This clonotype was recorded at least ten times. The V gene is TRBV11-2, the J gene TRBJ2-5; no reliable D call. CDR1 SGHAT and CDR2 FQNNGV come from the germline V gene. The length of the CDR3 is 12 residues. V lost 0 bases to trimming and J lost 5 bases, with 4 bases between them. CDR3 protein: CASSLDRETQYF. The CDR3 DNA follows: TGTGCCAGCAGCTTAGACCGGGAGACCCAGTACTTC.

CDR3: CASRVRLYEQYV. The CDR3 DNA sequence: TGTGCCAGCAGGGTCAGGCTCTACGAGCAGTACGTC. The rearrangement joins TRBV21-1 to TRBJ2-7. TRBV21-1 is designated a pseudogene. The CDR3 contains 12 residues.

This clonotype was detected only a few times. The V and J genes are TRBV20-1 and TRBJ2-7; 11 bases match TRBD2. Trimming cost V 3 bases and J 5 bases; bases outside gene matches: 6. The CDR3 is 14 residues long. The germline CDR1 and CDR2 sequences are DFQATT and SNEGSKA (reference sequence). The CDR3 DNA sequence: TGCAGTGCTAGCCCACTAGCGGGGGCCCACGAGCAGTACTTC. Residues: CSASPLAGAHEQYF.

The V call is TRBV5-1, the J call TRBJ2-7; 7 bases fit TRBD1. J lost 6 bases, V lost 4 bases, and 4 bases had no gene match. The CDR3 runs 12 residues. CDR1 and CDR2 from the germline V gene are SGHRS and YFSETQ. CDR3 sequence reads: CASSQHRGEQYF. The CDR3 region has the DNA TGCGCCAGCAGCCAACACAGGGGCGAGCAGTACTTC.

At least ten counts were recorded for this clonotype. The rearrangement links TRBV18 to TRBJ1-5; no definite D call. There are 13 residues in the CDR3. V lost 2 bases and J lost 4, with 6 bases in between. CDR1 and CDR2 from the germline V gene are KGHSH and LQKENI. The CDR3 is CASSPGENQPQHF. The CDR3 DNA reads TGTGCCAGCTCACCAGGAGAAAATCAGCCCCAGCATTTT.

This clonotype was observed a few times. The rearrangement joins TRBV12-3 or TRBV12-4 to TRBJ1-1, with unresolved D. V was trimmed by 5 bases and J by 10 bases, leaving 11 bases between them. The CDR3 runs 11 residues. This chain's CDR3 is CASSPGRAAFF. The CDR3 DNA reads TGTGCCAGCAGTCCGGGTCGGGCAGCTTTCTTT.

In its sample, this clonotype was seen a few times. The chain carries TRBV29-1 and TRBJ2-2; D may correspond to TRBD1 or TRBD2 (5 bases each). The CDR3 covers 14 residues. With 7 bases removed from V and 0 bases from J, the gap between germline ends came to 12 bases. The germline CDR1 and CDR2 sequences are SQVTM and ANQGSEA. This chain's CDR3 is CSGGRGPNTGELFF. In DNA, the CDR3 is TGCAGCGGAGGCCGGGGCCCGAACACCGGGGAGCTGTTTTTT.

In this sample, this clonotype turned up a few times. This rearrangement joins TRBV10-3 to TRBJ2-7; D is unclear. V shed 8 bases and J shed 5 bases, with 16 bases lying between them. This CDR3 has 13 amino acids. Looked up from germline, CDR1 is ENHRY and CDR2 is SYGVKD. CDR3 sequence: CAIGDVKHNEQYV. DNA for the CDR3: TGTGCCATCGGAGACGTGAAACATAACGAGCAGTACGTC.

At least ten counts were recorded for this clonotype. The V and J genes are TRBV7-7 and TRBJ2-2; tentatively, D is TRBD1 or TRBD2 (5 bases each). CDR3 length: 15 amino acids. V lost 5 bases to trimming and J lost 2 bases, with 12 bases between them. The germline CDR1 and CDR2 sequences are SSHAT and FNYEAQ (reference sequence). The CDR3 DNA sequence: TGTGCCAGCAGCCCCGGGACCGGTAACACCGGGGAGCTGTTTTTT. It encodes CASSPGTGNTGELFF.

The rearrangement uses TRBV20-1 and TRBJ1-6, with TRBD1 matching 10 bases. This CDR3 contains 17 residues. Germline V CDR1 and CDR2: DFQATT, SNEGSKA (reference sequence). V lost 3 bases to trimming and J lost 1 base; unmatched junction nucleotides: 6. CDR3 sequence reads: CSARGRDRGSYNSPLHF. Written as DNA, the CDR3 is TGCAGTGCTAGGGGCCGGGACAGGGGTTCCTATAATTCACCCCTCCACTTT.

In its sample, this clonotype was seen many times. The J gene is TRBJ1-1, the V gene TRBV3-2; TRBD1, the D gene given by the table, was not confirmed from the DNA. TRBV3-2 is recorded as a pseudogene. This CDR3 contains 19 residues. This chain's CDR3 is CASSQDLSPTGAWDTEAFF. CDR3 nucleotide sequence: TGTGCCAGCAGCCAAGATCTGAGTCCGACAGGGGCGTGGGACACTGAAGCTTTCTTT.

The CDR3 reads CSAREPLREQFF. Written as DNA, the CDR3 is TGCAGTGCTAGGGAGCCTTTGCGTGAGCAGTTCTTC. This chain connects TRBV20-1 to TRBJ2-1; unclear D gene. CDR3 length: 12 residues. The germline gives CDR1 DFQATT, CDR2 SNEGSKA (reference sequence). V was clipped by 3 bases and J by 9 bases, with 12 bases between them.

This clonotype has just a few counts. The rearrangement links TRBV7-3 to TRBJ1-1; D gene ambiguous. The CDR3 extends over 13 amino acids. V was trimmed by 5 bases and J by 4 bases, leaving 11 bases between them. Germline V gives CDR1 SGHTA, CDR2 FQGTGA. Here the CDR3 reads CASSKREGTEAFF. For the CDR3, the DNA is TGTGCCAGCAGCAAACGGGAAGGCACTGAAGCTTTCTTT.

Only a few counts were recorded for this clonotype. The rearrangement links TRBV6-5 to TRBJ1-4; D is ambiguous. From germline, CDR1 is MNHEY and CDR2 SVGAGI. The CDR3 sequence is 13 residues long. Trimming shortened V by 4 bases and J by 2 bases, and 5 bases separated the two germline ends. The CDR3 protein is CASSSATNEKLFF. In nucleotides, the CDR3 is TGTGCCAGCAGTTCGGCGACTAATGAAAAACTGTTTTTT.

This chain joins TRBV7-9 and TRBJ1-2; D is unclear. The CDR3 totals 14 residues. Per the germline V gene, CDR1 is SEHNR and CDR2 is FQNEAQ (reference sequence). Trimming left V 3 bases short and J 4 bases short, with 12 bases between. The CDR3 coding sequence is TGTGCCAGCAGCTTTACAGTATCCCTCTATGGCTACACCTTC. Translating gives CASSFTVSLYGYTF.

This chain joins TRBV12-3 or TRBV12-4 and TRBJ2-2; perhaps D is TRBD1 or TRBD2 (6 bases each). The ends were cut back, 7 bases at V and 4 bases at J, with 19 bases in the middle. The CDR3 is made up of 16 amino acids. In DNA, the CDR3 is TGTGCCAGCACCCGGGGGAGACAGGATGTCACCGGGGAGCTGTTTTTT. It specifies CASTRGRQDVTGELFF.